This TCR beta chain was identified during a study of regulatory T cells in long-lasting Graves disease. The time point is: newly diagnosed GD, antithyroid drugs for less than 3 months. Following extraction of RNA from PBMCs, that RNA was used to make the TCR library. CDR3 regions were amplified by Arm-PCR using iRepertoire HTBI primers to build TCR beta libraries. TCRdb used MiXCR to reprocess the multiplex PCR reads, holding one entry per CDR3 protein. The sample includes almost 450,000 distinct CDR3 sequences, about a sixth of them seen just once. Findings and limits, study-wide: Accuracy may have suffered from the small sample size. Persistent disease exhibited a predilection for TRBV28, TRBJ1-2 and TRBJ2-5.

This clonotype was observed many times. Its antigen is unidentified. There are 20 residues in the CDR3. CDR1 is SGHVS and CDR2 is FQNEAQ in the germline V gene. V gave up 2 bases and J gave up 4 bases; unmatched junction bases: 14. These data also formed part of another study, on T cells in Graves' hyperthyroidism and ophthalmopathy. That report adds: The primer set for the first-round RT-PCR of the TCR CDR3 was HTBI. Expanded thyroid clonotypes (above 0.001) were mostly also found in blood.

This sample comprised peripheral blood mononuclear cells (PBMCs), obtained at new diagnosis, from a patient treated with antithyroid drugs. J is TRBJ2-1 and V is TRBV7-8, with TRBD2 matching over 13 bases. This clonotype was obtained from a woman aged 30 to 39 with Graves disease. This CDR3 reads CASSLSARGLAGRNYNEQFF. The CDR3, as DNA: TGTGCCAGCAGCTTAAGTGCACGGGGACTAGCGGGGCGAAATTACAATGAGCAGTTCTTC.